This TCR beta chain was retrieved from a study of CD8 T cells in ankylosing spondylitis. Researchers built TCR beta libraries using quantitative 5'-RACE with molecular barcodes. Via MiXCR, TCRdb re-called the 5' RACE reads, giving one row per CDR3 protein. This sample has about 220,000 distinct CDR3 sequences, with roughly 25% found just once. V lost 5 bases and J lost 0, with 8 bases in between. CDR3 size: 14 residues. Comment on this clonotype: Its specificity is not known.

Findings and limits, study-wide: There was a TCR beta motif, made of several highly homologous variants, that appeared characteristic of ankylosing spondylitis blood. Matched synovial fluid from ankylosing spondylitis patients was reported to be enriched for disease-linked clones.

The sample comprised blood, either unsorted or a sorted T cell fraction (not recorded which). This receptor was obtained from a male donor with ankylosing spondylitis or in good health (not recorded which). V usage is TRBV12-3 or TRBV12-4 and J usage is TRBJ1-5, with D hard to call. CDR3 loop: CASSQIYSNQPQHF. Here the CDR3 DNA reads TGTGCCAGCAGTCAGATTTATAGCAATCAGCCCCAGCATTTT.